A selection of T cell receptor beta chains follows, all from one sample in a study of blood T cell repertoires in COVID-19. TCRdb's table, derived via immunoSEQ multiplex PCR, lists solely in-frame clones and lacks some. The table shows around 300,000 clones, with around 88% occurring only once. The sample was peripheral blood. These receptors were taken from a woman aged 30 to 39 with COVID-19, enrolled during active disease. Each CDR3 is given with its conserved first and last residue. The D gene is left open where the match is weak. Not every row has a clone size; where given, it reads once, few, many or a size class.

v_call	j_call	clone_size	d_call	cdr3_nt	cdr3_aa
TRBV19	TRBJ2-1	.	TRBD1	TGTGCCAGTAGTATAGCTCCGGGACAGATCAATGAGCAGTTCTTC	CASSIAPGQINEQFF
TRBV6-4	TRBJ1-5	.	.	TGTGCCAGCAGTGACTGGAGGGACGAGAAATATAGCAATCAGCCCCAGCATTTT	CASSDWRDEKYSNQPQHF
TRBV9	TRBJ1-2	few	.	TGTGCCAGCAGCACATTTTCGGGGTATGGCTACACCTTC	CASSTFSGYGYTF
TRBV20-1	TRBJ2-3	.	.	TGCAGTGCTAGTCGGAGCACAGATACGCAGTATTTT	CSASRSTDTQYF
TRBV7-9	TRBJ2-1	once	.	TGTGCCAGCAGCTGGACCAGGGAAATATCCTACAATGAGCAGTTCTTC	CASSWTREISYNEQFF
TRBV5-5	TRBJ2-5	.	TRBD1	TGTGCCAGCAGCCGGCCCACAGGGGCCCAAGAGACCCAGTACTTC	CASSRPTGAQETQYF
TRBV2	TRBJ1-2	.	TRBD1	TGTGCCAGCAGAAGACAGGGTGTTAACTATGGCTACACCTTC	CASRRQGVNYGYTF
TRBV20-1	TRBJ1-4	.	TRBD1	TGCAGTGCCAGGGGGTTTGAAAAACTGTTTTTT	CSARGFEKLFF
TRBV7-9	TRBJ1-2	.	TRBD1	TGTGCCAGCAGCCTTAGGGACAGGGGCTATGGCTACACCTTC	CASSLRDRGYGYTF
TRBV27	TRBJ1-2	.	TRBD1	TGTGCCAGCAGTCCGACAGGGTATGGCTACACCTTC	CASSPTGYGYTF
TRBV2	TRBJ1-3	.	.	TGTGCCAGCACCCAGGTAGCTGGAAACACCATATATTTT	CASTQVAGNTIYF
TRBV5-5	TRBJ1-4	.	TRBD1	TGTGCCAGCAGCTTGTTGGGGGACAGGGGAAGAGGGGCTAATGAAAAACTGTTTTTT	CASSLLGDRGRGANEKLFF
TRBV7-6	TRBJ1-1	.	.	TGTGCCAGCAGCTTAGGGAGGGGCAGGGAAACTGAAGCTTTCTTT	CASSLGRGRETEAFF
TRBV6-5	TRBJ1-2	.	.	TGTGCCAGCACCAAGAGAGGGAGTAACTATGGCTACACCTTC	CASTKRGSNYGYTF
TRBV15	TRBJ2-2	.	.	TGTGCCACCAGCAGACCATTCCTAGGGGGGAACACCGGGGAGCTGTTTTTT	CATSRPFLGGNTGELFF
TRBV18	TRBJ1-2	.	.	TGTGCCAGCTCACCTATCCGGGACAAGGATGGCTACACCTTC	CASSPIRDKDGYTF
TRBV28	TRBJ1-4	.	TRBD1	TGTGCCAGCAGGGCCAAATCGGACAGGGTGCAGGAAAAACTGTTTTTT	CASRAKSDRVQEKLFF
TRBV6-5	TRBJ1-5	.	TRBD1	TGTGCCAGCAGTAGACAGGGAGGAAGGCAGCCCCAGCATTTT	CASSRQGGRQPQHF
TRBV7-2	TRBJ2-1	.	TRBD2	TGTGCCAGCAGCTTTGTAGCGGGGGATGGTGAGCAGTTCTTC	CASSFVAGDGEQFF